The 2 T cell receptor beta chains below come from one sample, sequenced in a study of control samples from healthy donors and cancer patients. Produced via immunoSEQ multiplex PCR; TCRdb's table is partial and in-frame only. The profile shows approximately 100,000 clones, about 84% of them singletons. Sequencing input: blood. These receptors were collected from a woman in her 40s in good health.

To note about this clone: In the same sample, other DNA sequences code for this CDR3. The genes are TRBV12-3 or TRBV12-4 and TRBJ1-1; D is possibly TRBD1 (5 bases). This CDR3 is 13 amino acids long. The V and J ends lost 3 bases and 3 bases respectively, with 8 bases between them. CDR3 bases: TGTGCCAGCAGTTTCAAGGGGTACACTGAAGCTTTCTTT. This encodes CASSFKGYTEAFF.

This clone was seen just once. The chain couples TRBV4-1 to TRBJ2-3; perhaps D is TRBD1 or TRBD2 (5 bases each). Per the germline V gene, CDR1 is MGHRA and CDR2 is YSYEKL. The CDR3 spans 16 residues. V was trimmed by 3 bases and J by 4 bases, leaving 17 bases between them. This CDR3 is CASSQEGTAAPDTQYF. CDR3 in DNA: TGCGCCAGCAGCCAGGAAGGGACGGCTGCACCAGATACGCAGTATTTT.